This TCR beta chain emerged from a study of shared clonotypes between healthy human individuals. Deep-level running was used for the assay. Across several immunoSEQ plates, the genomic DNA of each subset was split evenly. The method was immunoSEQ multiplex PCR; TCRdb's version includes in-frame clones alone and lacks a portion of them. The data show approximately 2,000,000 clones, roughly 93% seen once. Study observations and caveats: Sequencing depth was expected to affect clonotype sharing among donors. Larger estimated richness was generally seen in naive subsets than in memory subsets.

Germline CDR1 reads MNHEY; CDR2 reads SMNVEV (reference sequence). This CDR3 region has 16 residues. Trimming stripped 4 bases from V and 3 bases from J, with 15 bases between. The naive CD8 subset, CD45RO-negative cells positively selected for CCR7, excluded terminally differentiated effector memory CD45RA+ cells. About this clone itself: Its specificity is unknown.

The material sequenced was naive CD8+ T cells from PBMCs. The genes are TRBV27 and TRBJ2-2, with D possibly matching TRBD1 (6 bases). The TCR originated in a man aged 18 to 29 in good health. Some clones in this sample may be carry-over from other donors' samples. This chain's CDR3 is CASSSFGQIHTGELFF. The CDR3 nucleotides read TGTGCCAGCAGTTCCTTCGGACAGATCCACACCGGGGAGCTGTTTTTT.